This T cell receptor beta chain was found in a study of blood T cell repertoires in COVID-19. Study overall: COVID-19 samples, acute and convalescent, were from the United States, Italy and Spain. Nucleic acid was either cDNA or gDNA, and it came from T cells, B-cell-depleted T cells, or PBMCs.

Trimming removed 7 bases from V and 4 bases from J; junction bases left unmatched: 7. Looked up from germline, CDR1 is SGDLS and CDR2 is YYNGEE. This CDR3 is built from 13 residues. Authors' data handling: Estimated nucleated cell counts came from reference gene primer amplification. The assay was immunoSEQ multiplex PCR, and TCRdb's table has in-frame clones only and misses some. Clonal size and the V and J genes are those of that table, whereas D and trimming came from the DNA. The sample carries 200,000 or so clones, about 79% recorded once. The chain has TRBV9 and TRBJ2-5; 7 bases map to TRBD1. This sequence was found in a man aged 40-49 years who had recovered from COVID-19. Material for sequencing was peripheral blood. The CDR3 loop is CASGTGVGETQYF. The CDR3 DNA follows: TGTGCCAGCGGTACAGGGGTAGGAGAGACCCAGTACTTC.